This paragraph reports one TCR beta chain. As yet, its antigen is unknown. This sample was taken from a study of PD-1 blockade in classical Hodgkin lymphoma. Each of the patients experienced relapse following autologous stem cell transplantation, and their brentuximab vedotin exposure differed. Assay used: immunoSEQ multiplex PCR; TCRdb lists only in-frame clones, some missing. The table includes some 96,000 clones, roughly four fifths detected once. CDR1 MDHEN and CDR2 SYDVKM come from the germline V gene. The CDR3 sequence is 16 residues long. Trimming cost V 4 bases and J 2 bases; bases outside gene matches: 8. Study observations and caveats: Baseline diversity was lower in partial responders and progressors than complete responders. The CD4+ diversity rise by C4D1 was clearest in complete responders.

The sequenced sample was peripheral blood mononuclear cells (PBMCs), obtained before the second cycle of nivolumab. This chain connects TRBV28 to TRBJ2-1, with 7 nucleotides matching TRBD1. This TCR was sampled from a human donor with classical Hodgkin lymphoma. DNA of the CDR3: TGTGCCAGCAGTTACAGGGGCTCCTGGCCCTACAATGAGCAGTTCTTC. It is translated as CASSYRGSWPYNEQFF. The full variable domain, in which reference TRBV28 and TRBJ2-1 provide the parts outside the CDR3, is DVKVTQSSRYLVKRTGEKVFLECVQDMDHENMFWYRQDPGLGLRLIYFSYDVKMKEKGDIPEGYSVSREKKERFSLILESASTNQTSMYLCASSYRGSWPYNEQFFGPGTRLTVL.